This T cell receptor beta chain was retrieved from a study of CD8 T cells in Susac syndrome. The CDR3 has 16 amino acids. The ends lost 6 bases at V and 7 bases at J; junction bases unmatched: 12. Germline V gene lookup returns CDR1 MNHNS and CDR2 SASEGT. RNA in amounts of roughly 0.5 to 1 ug was reverse transcribed with random hexamers. Each CDR3 protein gets one entry after TCRdb re-called the immunoSEQ multiplex PCR reads with MiXCR. Of about 94,000 distinct CDR3 sequences listed, about 94% are singletons. Sequencing was done on a sample of CD4+ T cells from PBMCs. The TCR sequence derives from a human donor with Susac syndrome. The V gene is TRBV6-1, the J gene TRBJ2-5; 12 nucleotides line up with TRBD2. In DNA, the CDR3 is TGTGCCAGCAGCTCTAGCGGGGGGGCGATGTCGGGGACCCAGTACTTC. Amino acids: CASSSSGGAMSGTQYF.